The rows below give T cell receptor beta chains drawn from one sample of a study of T cell responses to AZD1222 COVID-19 vaccine. The data were produced by immunoSEQ multiplex PCR, yet TCRdb's version contains in-frame clones alone and is incomplete. Of 130,000 to 150,000 clones in the sample, about 90% are singletons; the top ten hold approximately 5.3%. This specimen was peripheral blood, taken on day 0 of AZD1222 vaccination. The receptors were gathered from an adult in good health. The CDR3 runs from the conserved cysteine through the conserved F or W. A D gene is named only where the DNA matches it firmly. A clone size is listed for some rows: how often the clone was seen (once, few, many), or a class if it is expanded.

d_gene: NA; abundance: once; j_gene: TRBJ1-6; v_gene: TRBV6-2/TRBV6-3; CDR3aa: CASSLGTTGDNSPLHF; CDR3nt: TGTGCCAGCAGCCTGGGGACAACGGGGGATAATTCACCCCTCCACTTT
d_gene: NA; abundance: NA; j_gene: TRBJ2-7; v_gene: TRBV6-2/TRBV6-3; CDR3aa: CASSYNAREQYF; CDR3nt: TGTGCCAGCAGTTACAACGCAAGGGAGCAGTACTTC
d_gene: TRBD1; abundance: NA; j_gene: TRBJ1-5; v_gene: TRBV4-3; CDR3aa: CASSQQTGGINQPQHF; CDR3nt: TGCGCCAGCAGCCAACAAACAGGGGGCATTAATCAGCCCCAGCATTTT
d_gene: NA; abundance: NA; j_gene: TRBJ1-5; v_gene: TRBV27; CDR3aa: CASSLRGSNQPQHF; CDR3nt: TGTGCCAGCAGTTTAAGGGGGAGTAATCAGCCCCAGCATTTT
d_gene: NA; abundance: NA; j_gene: TRBJ2-6; v_gene: TRBV7-9; CDR3aa: CASSPRLVFGGANVLTF; CDR3nt: TGTGCCAGCAGCCCCCGCCTGGTCTTTGGGGGGGCCAACGTCCTGACTTTC
d_gene: NA; abundance: NA; j_gene: TRBJ2-7; v_gene: TRBV19; CDR3aa: CASRGRNTGSGGHEQYF; CDR3nt: TGTGCCAGTAGGGGACGGAACACCGGGTCGGGGGGCCACGAGCAGTACTTC
d_gene: TRBD2; abundance: NA; j_gene: TRBJ2-1; v_gene: TRBV7-3; CDR3aa: CASSPGLAGGNEQFF; CDR3nt: TGTGCCAGCAGCCCAGGACTAGCGGGAGGCAATGAGCAGTTCTTC
d_gene: TRBD1; abundance: NA; j_gene: TRBJ2-7; v_gene: TRBV6-6; CDR3aa: CASRSSGGLREQYF; CDR3nt: TGTGCCAGCAGGAGCTCAGGGGGCCTGCGGGAGCAGTACTTC
d_gene: TRBD1; abundance: NA; j_gene: TRBJ2-7; v_gene: TRBV10-3; CDR3aa: CAIRTGGSIYEQYF; CDR3nt: TGTGCCATCAGGACAGGGGGGAGTATCTACGAGCAGTACTTC
d_gene: NA; abundance: NA; j_gene: TRBJ2-7; v_gene: TRBV19; CDR3aa: CASSNIRASYEQYF; CDR3nt: TGTGCCAGTAGTAACATTAGGGCCTCCTACGAGCAGTACTTC
d_gene: NA; abundance: NA; j_gene: TRBJ2-3; v_gene: TRBV7-3; CDR3aa: CASRSGSTDTQYF; CDR3nt: TGTGCCAGCAGAAGCGGGAGCACAGATACGCAGTATTTT
d_gene: TRBD1; abundance: NA; j_gene: TRBJ2-5; v_gene: TRBV24-1; CDR3aa: CATSDPRDRGLGETQYF; CDR3nt: TGTGCCACCAGTGATCCCCGGGACAGGGGGCTGGGGGAGACCCAGTACTTC
d_gene: NA; abundance: NA; j_gene: TRBJ2-1; v_gene: TRBV12-5; CDR3aa: CASGPDTPYNYNEQFF; CDR3nt: TGTGCTAGTGGCCCTGACACCCCGTACAACTACAATGAGCAGTTCTTC
d_gene: NA; abundance: few; j_gene: TRBJ2-1; v_gene: TRBV19; CDR3aa: CASSPRGRSVHNEQFF; CDR3nt: TGTGCCAGTAGTCCCCGTGGGAGGTCGGTCCACAATGAGCAGTTCTTC
d_gene: NA; abundance: NA; j_gene: TRBJ1-2; v_gene: TRBV30; CDR3aa: CACIHLLSYTF; CDR3nt: TGTGCCTGTATCCACCTTTTGAGCTACACCTTC
d_gene: NA; abundance: once; j_gene: TRBJ1-5; v_gene: TRBV6-2/TRBV6-3; CDR3aa: CASSSPGGGQHF; CDR3nt: TGTGCCAGCAGTTCCCCGGGGGGGGGCCAGCATTTT
d_gene: TRBD2; abundance: NA; j_gene: TRBJ2-3; v_gene: TRBV28; CDR3aa: CASSPPYSGPSTDTQYF; CDR3nt: TGTGCCAGCAGTCCTCCGTATAGCGGGCCTAGCACAGATACGCAGTATTTT
d_gene: NA; abundance: few; j_gene: TRBJ1-4; v_gene: TRBV28; CDR3aa: CASSPLGVSLEKLFF; CDR3nt: TGTGCCAGCAGCCCATTGGGGGTTTCTCTTGAAAAACTGTTTTTT
d_gene: NA; abundance: NA; j_gene: TRBJ1-2; v_gene: TRBV29-1; CDR3aa: CSVVVGIGYTF; CDR3nt: TGCAGCGTTGTAGTAGGGATCGGCTACACCTTC
d_gene: NA; abundance: NA; j_gene: TRBJ1-6; v_gene: TRBV15; CDR3aa: CATSLARSYNSPLHF; CDR3nt: TGTGCCACCAGTCTCGCGCGCTCCTATAATTCACCCCTCCACTTT
d_gene: NA; abundance: NA; j_gene: TRBJ2-3; v_gene: TRBV5-6; CDR3aa: CASTTGGSTDTQYF; CDR3nt: TGTGCCAGCACCACGGGGGGCAGCACAGATACGCAGTATTTT
d_gene: NA; abundance: NA; j_gene: TRBJ2-5; v_gene: TRBV28; CDR3aa: CASSLEKAGLRETQYF; CDR3nt: TGTGCCAGCAGTTTAGAAAAGGCGGGATTGAGAGAGACCCAGTACTTC
d_gene: NA; abundance: NA; j_gene: TRBJ1-4; v_gene: TRBV6-2/TRBV6-3; CDR3aa: CASSYMMLNEKLFF; CDR3nt: TGTGCCAGCAGTTACATGATGCTTAATGAAAAACTGTTTTTT
d_gene: TRBD1; abundance: NA; j_gene: TRBJ1-2; v_gene: TRBV6-5; CDR3aa: CASSWDRNFGYTF; CDR3nt: TGTGCCAGCAGTTGGGACAGGAACTTTGGCTACACCTTC
d_gene: NA; abundance: NA; j_gene: TRBJ2-7; v_gene: TRBV28; CDR3aa: CASSLMGYEQYF; CDR3nt: TGTGCCAGCTCCCTTATGGGCTACGAGCAGTACTTC
d_gene: NA; abundance: once; j_gene: TRBJ2-1; v_gene: TRBV28; CDR3aa: CASSLPWRGAYNEQFF; CDR3nt: TGTGCCAGCAGTTTACCGTGGAGGGGAGCCTACAATGAGCAGTTCTTC
d_gene: NA; abundance: NA; j_gene: TRBJ2-7; v_gene: TRBV27; CDR3aa: CASSLVGTVGALKYF; CDR3nt: TGTGCCAGCAGTTTAGTCGGAACCGTGGGCGCTCTCAAGTACTTC
d_gene: NA; abundance: NA; j_gene: TRBJ1-1; v_gene: TRBV3-1/TRBV3-2; CDR3aa: CASSQEGGAEAFF; CDR3nt: TGTGCCAGCAGCCAAGAGGGAGGGGCTGAAGCTTTCTTT
d_gene: NA; abundance: NA; j_gene: TRBJ1-4; v_gene: TRBV6-5; CDR3aa: CASSYGVGRGEKLFF; CDR3nt: TGTGCCAGCAGTTACGGGGTGGGAAGAGGGGAAAAACTGTTTTTT
d_gene: NA; abundance: NA; j_gene: TRBJ2-1; v_gene: TRBV3-1/TRBV3-2; CDR3aa: CASSQGWQNYNEQFF; CDR3nt: TGTGCCAGCAGCCAGGGATGGCAGAATTACAATGAGCAGTTCTTC
d_gene: NA; abundance: NA; j_gene: TRBJ2-3; v_gene: TRBV3-1/TRBV3-2; CDR3aa: CASSQDLGGGASTDTQYF; CDR3nt: TGTGCCAGCAGCCAAGATCTAGGGGGCGGGGCCAGCACAGATACGCAGTATTTT
d_gene: NA; abundance: NA; j_gene: TRBJ1-3; v_gene: TRBV28; CDR3aa: CASSPPISSGNTIYF; CDR3nt: TGTGCCAGCAGTCCTCCAATTTCGTCTGGAAACACCATATATTTT
d_gene: TRBD1; abundance: NA; j_gene: TRBJ2-5; v_gene: TRBV7-9; CDR3aa: CASSDGQGAKTQYF; CDR3nt: TGTGCCAGCAGCGATGGACAGGGTGCAAAGACCCAGTACTTC
d_gene: NA; abundance: NA; j_gene: TRBJ2-5; v_gene: TRBV5-4; CDR3aa: CASSLGAEMETQYF; CDR3nt: TGTGCCAGCAGCTTGGGAGCCGAGATGGAGACCCAGTACTTC
d_gene: NA; abundance: NA; j_gene: TRBJ2-5; v_gene: TRBV28; CDR3aa: CASSSSVKTQYF; CDR3nt: TGTGCCAGCAGTTCTAGCGTAAAGACCCAGTACTTC
d_gene: NA; abundance: NA; j_gene: TRBJ1-2; v_gene: TRBV6-5; CDR3aa: CASSYSRGEANYGYTF; CDR3nt: TGTGCCAGCAGTTACTCGAGGGGAGAAGCTAACTATGGCTACACCTTC
d_gene: NA; abundance: NA; j_gene: TRBJ1-6; v_gene: TRBV28; CDR3aa: CASSFGDTYNSPLHF; CDR3nt: TGTGCCAGCAGTTTCGGAGACACGTATAATTCACCCCTCCACTTT
d_gene: TRBD2; abundance: NA; j_gene: TRBJ2-7; v_gene: TRBV5-1; CDR3aa: CASSFRGLAGLDGSYEQYF; CDR3nt: TGCGCCAGCAGCTTCCGAGGACTAGCGGGATTAGATGGTTCCTACGAGCAGTACTTC
d_gene: TRBD2; abundance: NA; j_gene: TRBJ2-5; v_gene: TRBV7-3; CDR3aa: CASSATGTSGETQYF; CDR3nt: TGTGCCAGCAGCGCAACCGGGACTAGTGGGGAGACCCAGTACTTC
d_gene: TRBD1; abundance: NA; j_gene: TRBJ2-1; v_gene: TRBV5-8; CDR3aa: CASSDRGSNEQFF; CDR3nt: TGTGCCAGCAGCGACAGGGGGAGCAATGAGCAGTTCTTC
d_gene: NA; abundance: NA; j_gene: TRBJ1-3; v_gene: TRBV19; CDR3aa: CASRVSSSGNTIYF; CDR3nt: TGTGCCAGTAGAGTCTCCAGCTCTGGAAACACCATATATTTT
d_gene: TRBD2; abundance: NA; j_gene: TRBJ2-3; v_gene: TRBV3-1/TRBV3-2; CDR3aa: CASSLRLAGADTQYF; CDR3nt: TGTGCCAGCAGCCTCCGACTAGCGGGAGCAGATACGCAGTATTTT
d_gene: TRBD2; abundance: NA; j_gene: TRBJ2-2; v_gene: TRBV7-6; CDR3aa: CASSLIAGGPTGELFF; CDR3nt: TGTGCCAGCAGCTTAATAGCGGGAGGGCCGACCGGGGAGCTGTTTTTT
d_gene: NA; abundance: NA; j_gene: TRBJ2-2; v_gene: TRBV19; CDR3aa: CASSRVPGTTGELFF; CDR3nt: TGTGCCAGTAGTCGGGTGCCAGGCACTACCGGGGAGCTGTTTTTT
d_gene: NA; abundance: NA; j_gene: TRBJ2-2; v_gene: TRBV4-2; CDR3aa: CASSHLNGELFF; CDR3nt: TGTGCCAGCAGCCATCTGAACGGGGAGCTGTTTTTT
d_gene: NA; abundance: NA; j_gene: TRBJ2-7; v_gene: TRBV20-1; CDR3aa: CSAREVYEQYF; CDR3nt: TGCAGTGCTAGAGAAGTCTACGAGCAGTACTTC
d_gene: NA; abundance: NA; j_gene: TRBJ1-2; v_gene: TRBV28; CDR3aa: CASSLGGAGAIYGYTF; CDR3nt: TGTGCCAGCAGTTTAGGGGGCGCAGGGGCGATCTATGGCTACACCTTC
d_gene: NA; abundance: NA; j_gene: TRBJ2-1; v_gene: TRBV4-3; CDR3aa: CASSQDWVIYNEQFF; CDR3nt: TGCGCCAGCAGCCAAGATTGGGTAATCTACAATGAGCAGTTCTTC
d_gene: TRBD2; abundance: NA; j_gene: TRBJ2-1; v_gene: TRBV28; CDR3aa: CASSPLAGGRYEQFF; CDR3nt: TGTGCCAGCAGCCCCTTAGCGGGAGGGCGGTATGAGCAGTTCTTC
d_gene: NA; abundance: NA; j_gene: TRBJ2-7; v_gene: TRBV6-5; CDR3aa: CASSPGRSTGEQYF; CDR3nt: TGTGCCAGCAGCCCCGGACGTTCTACGGGGGAGCAGTACTTC
d_gene: NA; abundance: NA; j_gene: TRBJ2-1; v_gene: TRBV18; CDR3aa: CASSPPIGTASNEQFF; CDR3nt: TGTGCCAGCTCACCACCGATCGGTACGGCAAGCAATGAGCAGTTCTTC
d_gene: NA; abundance: NA; j_gene: TRBJ1-3; v_gene: TRBV28; CDR3aa: CASSLPRAGNTIYF; CDR3nt: TGTGCCAGCAGTTTACCACGGGCTGGAAACACCATATATTTT
d_gene: NA; abundance: NA; j_gene: TRBJ1-2; v_gene: TRBV5-6; CDR3aa: CASSQGSSYYGYTF; CDR3nt: TGTGCCAGCAGCCAGGGGTCCTCTTACTATGGCTACACCTTC
d_gene: NA; abundance: NA; j_gene: TRBJ1-1; v_gene: TRBV6-5; CDR3aa: CASREQANTEAFF; CDR3nt: TGTGCCAGCAGGGAGCAAGCGAACACTGAAGCTTTCTTT
d_gene: NA; abundance: NA; j_gene: TRBJ2-1; v_gene: TRBV20-1; CDR3aa: CSAQAHNEQFF; CDR3nt: TGCAGTGCTCAGGCGCACAATGAGCAGTTCTTC